The 22 T cell receptor beta chains given below trace back to one sample, sequenced in a study of T cell repertoires in cytomegalovirus infection. TCRdb re-called the reads through MiXCR, storing one row per CDR3 protein. This table has about 450,000 distinct CDR3 sequences, about a third appearing once. The sequencing input was PBMCs. The receptors come from a human donor in good health (CMV status not recorded). Some clones in this sample may be carry-over from other donors' samples.

Remarks on this clonotype: A much larger clone lies a single base off, so this may be a read error. In this CDR3 the conserved last residue, phenylalanine or tryptophan, is missing, so a read error is likely. The chain employs TRBV4-2 and TRBJ1-5; D possibly corresponds to TRBD1 (6 bases). CDR3 length: 17 residues. Trimming removed 0 bases at V and 0 bases at J, with 12 bases between. Germline V gene sequence: CDR1 LGHNA, CDR2 YNFKEQ. DNA for the CDR3: TGTGCCAGCAGCCAAGATCTGGCAGGGGATAGCAATCAGCCCCAGCATTGT. This translates into CASSQDLAGDSNQPQHC.

This chain links TRBV4-1 with TRBJ2-7, with 7 bases fitting TRBD1. Trimming at V came to 3 bases and at J to 2 bases, leaving 10 bases not matched to a gene. The CDR3 is 16 amino acids. Per germline, CDR1 MGHRA and CDR2 YSYEKL. DNA for the CDR3: TGCGCCAGCAGCCAGGCGTCCGGGACAGCCACCTACGAGCAGTACTTC. It encodes CASSQASGTATYEQYF.

This clonotype was recorded many times. V gene TRBV11-2 combines with J gene TRBJ1-2; a weak D match, TRBD1 (5 bases). The CDR3 runs to 14 residues. Trimming removed 7 bases at V and 4 bases at J, with 16 bases between. CDR1 and CDR2 from the germline V gene are SGHAT and FQNNGV. CDR3 DNA sequence: TGTGCCAGCACCCCGGCGAGGGGTACCTATGGCTACACCTTC. Translating gives CASTPARGTYGYTF.

The V call is TRBV15, the J call TRBJ2-5; a weak D match, TRBD1 (5 bases). Germline loops: CDR1 LNHNV, CDR2 YYDKDF (reference sequence). Trimming cost V 8 bases and J 2 bases, with 9 bases left between them. This CDR3 has 12 amino acids. The CDR3, as DNA: TGTGCCACCGGGGCAGTACAAGAGACCCAGTACTTC. Its translation is CATGAVQETQYF. The complete variable domain, with remaining parts taken from reference TRBV15 and TRBJ2-5, reads DAMVIQNPRYQVTQFGKPVTLSCSQTLNHNVMYWYQQKSSQAPKLLFHYYDKDFNNEADTPDNFQSRRPNTSFCFLDIRSPGLGDTAMYLCATGAVQETQYFGPGTRLLVL.

The chain has TRBV7-6 and TRBJ2-7, with D uncertain. V was cut by 1 base and J by 2 bases, with 15 bases left in between. The CDR3 totals 16 residues. CDR1 SGHVS and CDR2 FNYEAQ come from the germline V gene. The CDR3 loop is CASSLESGPVTYEQYF. The DNA of the CDR3 is TGTGCCAGCAGCTTAGAGTCCGGGCCAGTCACCTACGAGCAGTACTTC.

This clonotype was observed a handful of times. The genes are TRBV20-1 and TRBJ2-1, with a possible D match to TRBD1 (5 bases). The CDR3 runs to 19 residues. V lost 0 bases and J 1 base, leaving 22 bases between the germline ends. Germline values: CDR1 DFQATT, CDR2 SNEGSKA (reference sequence). CDR3 DNA: TGCAGTGCTAGAGATCCGAACAGAAAGGGGCTAATTTCCTACAATGAGCAGTTCTTC. Its translation: CSARDPNRKGLISYNEQFF.

This chain joins TRBV19 and TRBJ2-7; TRBD2 matches 12 bases. CDR3 size: 15 residues. CDR1 LNHDA and CDR2 SQIVND come from the germline V gene (reference sequence). The ends lost 5 bases at V and 6 bases at J; junction bases unmatched: 8. CDR3 nucleotide sequence: TGTGCCAGTAGTTACTCTAGCGGGGGGGCTTCCGAGCAGTACTTC. This translates into CASSYSSGGASEQYF.

As to this clonotype: It may be a read error: a sequence one base away is much more abundant. The genes are TRBV7-2 and TRBJ2-7; TRBD2 agrees at 8 bases. There are 13 residues in the CDR3. The germline CDR1 and CDR2 sequences are SGHTA and FQGNSA. Here the CDR3 DNA reads TGTGCCAGCAGCTTAGGGACTAGCTACGAGCAGGACTTC. This gives the protein CASSLGTSYEQDF.

As regards this clonotype: One junction end does not reproduce the germline sequence, and a read error may be involved. The genes are TRBV6-2 or TRBV6-3 and TRBJ1-2; 9 nucleotides line up with TRBD1. The CDR3 runs to 16 residues. Germline V gene sequence: CDR1 MNHEY, CDR2 SVGEGT. CDR3 bases: TGTGCCAGCACCTACTCCGGGACAGGGATTTCGTATGTCTACACCTTC. Its translation is CASTYSGTGISYVYTF.

The chain joins TRBV4-1 to TRBJ1-2, with D unresolved. The germline V gene encodes CDR1 MGHRA and CDR2 YSYEKL. Trimming removed 0 bases from V and 4 bases from J, with 9 bases in between. The CDR3 totals 14 residues. CDR3: CASSQDNSFYGYTF. The DNA of the CDR3 is TGCGCCAGCAGCCAAGATAACAGCTTCTATGGCTACACCTTC.

Details on this clonotype: One junction end does not reproduce the germline sequence, and a read error may be involved. V gene TRBV5-4 combines with J gene TRBJ1-6; weak D call: TRBD1 (5 bases). This CDR3 region has 15 residues. Germline CDR1 and CDR2: SGHNT and YYREEE (reference sequence). The DNA of the CDR3 is TGTGACAGCAGCCCGGGACCCCTCTATAATTCACCCCTCCACTTT. It codes for CDSSPGPLYNSPLHF.

V usage is TRBV19 and J usage is TRBJ1-2; perhaps TRBD1 as D (6 bases). V shed 4 bases and J shed 8 bases, with 17 bases lying between them. Germline CDR1 is LNHDA and CDR2 is SQIVND (reference sequence). The CDR3 runs 14 residues. CDR3 amino acids: CASSNPWGLVGYTF. CDR3 coding DNA: TGTGCCAGTAGTAATCCGTGGGGGCTGGTCGGCTACACCTTC.

This clonotype was seen a handful of times. J is TRBJ2-2 and V is TRBV7-2; no clear D. V lost 2 bases, J lost 6 bases, and 16 bases lay in between. Germline CDR1 is SGHTA and CDR2 is FQGNSA. The CDR3 extends over 16 amino acids. DNA of the CDR3: TGTGCCAGCAGCTTATTTACTGGTTTTAGGGCCGGGGAGCTGTTTTTT. Protein sequence: CASSLFTGFRAGELFF.

About this clonotype itself: The CDR3 ends on some other residue instead of the conserved phenylalanine or tryptophan, so this is likely a read error. This sequence joins TRBV4-1 and TRBJ1-5; no reliable D call. The CDR3 totals 15 residues. V lost 1 base to trimming and J lost 4 bases, with 11 bases between them. Per the germline V gene, CDR1 is MGHRA and CDR2 is YSYEKL. The CDR3 is CASSQVSGWNQPQHL. In DNA, the CDR3 is TGCGCCAGCAGCCAAGTCTCGGGGTGGAATCAGCCCCAGCATTTG.

The chain recombines TRBV20-1 with TRBJ1-6; a weak D match, TRBD1 (5 bases). CDR1 is DFQATT and CDR2 is SNEGSKA in the germline V gene (reference sequence). The CDR3 covers 15 residues. V lost 1 base and J 7 bases, leaving 14 bases between the germline ends. The CDR3 DNA reads TGCAGTGCTAGAGGGTGGGGGTCGGGCAATTCACCCCTCCACTTT. It translates to CSARGWGSGNSPLHF.

The V call is TRBV19, the J call TRBJ2-7; D is ambiguous. The germline V and J ends were trimmed by 10 bases and 4 bases, with 11 bases remaining between them. Germline CDR1 reads LNHDA; CDR2 reads SQIVND (reference sequence). This CDR3 is 11 amino acids long. The CDR3 bases are TGTGCCACTAAAGGCATGTACGAGCAGTACTTC. Protein product: CATKGMYEQYF.

The chain recombines TRBV7-3 with TRBJ1-1; D is unclear. The CDR3 is 15 residues long. Germline V gene lookup returns CDR1 SGHTA and CDR2 FQGTGA. Trimming stripped 5 bases from V and 1 base from J, with 14 bases between. Here the CDR3 DNA reads TGTGCCAGCAGCCCTGAGTCGACGGGGAACACTGAAGCTTTCTTT. This codes for CASSPESTGNTEAFF.

The chain recombines TRBV7-9 with TRBJ2-7; D not resolved. Germline V gene data show CDR1 as SEHNR and CDR2 as FQNEAQ (reference sequence). This CDR3 contains 17 residues. The V and J ends lost 5 bases and 7 bases respectively, with 27 bases between them. CDR3 coding DNA: TGTGCCAGCAGCCTCCATAGTGGGTCACCTTTGGATGGGGAGCAGTACTTC. It is translated as CASSLHSGSPLDGEQYF.

This clonotype was seen repeatedly, ten times or more. The chain is built from TRBV7-2 and TRBJ2-1; TRBD2 might be the D (5 bases). Trimming removed 5 bases at V and 0 bases at J, with 17 bases between. Per the germline V gene, CDR1 is SGHTA and CDR2 is FQGNSA. The CDR3 is made up of 17 amino acids. The CDR3 region has the DNA TGTGCCAGCAGCCGCCTAAGGGCGGGTTACTCCTACAATGAGCAGTTCTTC. Protein product: CASSRLRAGYSYNEQFF.

Notes on this clonotype: Because it lacks the conserved phenylalanine or tryptophan at the end, this CDR3 is likely a read error. The rearrangement joins TRBV12-3 or TRBV12-4 to TRBJ1-4; weak D call: TRBD1 (6 bases). V was cut by 7 bases and J by 0 bases, with 18 bases left in between. CDR3 length: 17 amino acids. Here the CDR3 reads CASIPWLGGSTNEKLFC. In DNA form, the CDR3 reads TGTGCCAGCATTCCCTGGTTAGGGGGGTCAACTAATGAAAAACTGTTTTGT.

V usage is TRBV7-9 and J usage is TRBJ2-7; D not certain. The CDR3 covers 15 residues. Germline lookup yields CDR1 SEHNR and CDR2 FQNEAQ (reference sequence). V lost 4 bases, J lost 7 bases, and 20 bases lay in between. This CDR3 reads CASSSGRGGIGEQYF. The CDR3, as DNA: TGTGCCAGCAGCTCCGGCAGAGGTGGGATTGGGGAGCAGTACTTC. The full variable domain, rest sourced from reference TRBV7-9 and TRBJ2-7, is DTGVSQNPRHKITKRGQNVTFRCDPISEHNRLYWYRQTLGQGPEFLTYFQNEAQLEKSRLLSDRFSAERPKGSFSTLEIQRTEQGDSAMYLCASSSGRGGIGEQYFGPGTRLTVT.

This clonotype occurred a few times. The chain combines TRBV2 with TRBJ2-3; TRBD2 might be the D (6 bases). The CDR3 runs 14 residues. Looked up from germline, CDR1 is SNHLY and CDR2 is FYNNEI. Trimming took 4 bases from V and 0 from J, leaving 8 bases between them. The CDR3 region is CASSVAESTDTQYF. The CDR3 DNA reads TGTGCCAGCAGTGTAGCGGAGAGCACAGATACGCAGTATTTT. Full variable domain (outside the CDR3, taken from reference TRBV2 and TRBJ2-3): EPEVTQTPSHQVTQMGQEVILRCVPISNHLYFYWYRQILGQKVEFLVSFYNNEISEKSEIFDDQFSVERPDGSNFTLKIRSTKLEDSAMYFCASSVAESTDTQYFGPGTRLTVL.